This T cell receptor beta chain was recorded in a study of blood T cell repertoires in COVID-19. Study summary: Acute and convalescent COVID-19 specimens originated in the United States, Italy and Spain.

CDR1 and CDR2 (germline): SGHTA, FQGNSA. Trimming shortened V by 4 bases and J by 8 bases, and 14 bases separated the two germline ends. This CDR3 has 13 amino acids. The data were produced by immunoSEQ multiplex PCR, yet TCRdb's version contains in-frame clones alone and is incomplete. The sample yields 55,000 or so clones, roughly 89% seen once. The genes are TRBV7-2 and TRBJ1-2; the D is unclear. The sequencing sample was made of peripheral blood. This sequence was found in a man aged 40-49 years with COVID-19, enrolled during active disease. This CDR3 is CASSSPERQGYTF. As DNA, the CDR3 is TGTGCCAGCAGCTCCCCTGAGAGACAAGGCTACACCTTC.